A selection of T cell receptor beta chains follows, all from one sample in a study of vaccination and CD4 T cells after COVID-19. TCRdb reprocessed the PCR reads with MiXCR, giving one entry per CDR3 protein. Among under 8,500 distinct CDR3 sequences listed, 47% were seen once. The antigens of these receptors remain unknown. Sequencing was carried out using CD4+ T cells from blood, cultured in vitro. The receptors shown here come from a human donor in good health. CDR3s include the opening cysteine and the closing phenylalanine or tryptophan. The order of the fields is V gene, J gene, D gene, clone size, CDR3 protein, CDR3 DNA. D genes are given only for firm matches. The size of a clone is reported for some rows only, either as once, few or many, or as a class for expanded clones.

TRBV18,TRBJ2-3,TRBD1,once,CASSPLPGQGLSDTQYF,TGTGCCAGCTCACCACTTCCGGGACAGGGTTTGTCAGATACGCAGTATTTT
TRBV7-2,TRBJ1-5,TRBD1,NA,CASSSGDSQPQHF,TGTGCCAGCAGCTCCGGGGACAGTCAGCCCCAGCATTTT
TRBV6-1,TRBJ2-1,TRBD1,NA,CASSPGQASSYNEQFF,TGTGCCAGCAGCCCCGGACAGGCGAGCTCCTACAATGAGCAGTTCTTC
TRBV28,TRBJ2-1,TRBD1,NA,CASSYRDRNPEQFF,TGTGCCAGCAGCTACCGGGACAGGAATCCTGAGCAGTTCTTC
TRBV20-1,TRBJ2-7,NA,NA,CSATSGTRWYEQYF,TGCAGCGCAACGTCTGGCACCCGTTGGTACGAGCAGTACTTC
TRBV9,TRBJ1-5,NA,NA,CASSVEDNQPQHF,TGTGCCAGCAGCGTAGAGGACAATCAGCCCCAGCATTTT
TRBV2,TRBJ1-2,NA,NA,CASSERTYGYTF,TGTGCCAGCAGCGAAAGGACTTATGGCTACACCTTC
TRBV6-8,TRBJ1-5,NA,NA,CASRVQGRRQPQHF,TGTGCCAGCAGGGTCCAGGGGAGGCGGCAGCCCCAGCATTTT
TRBV15,TRBJ2-7,TRBD2,few,CATSRGLAGGISSYEQYF,TGTGCCACCAGCAGAGGACTAGCGGGGGGGATTAGCTCCTACGAGCAGTACTTC
TRBV6-1,TRBJ2-7,NA,NA,CASSEVRNRPYEQYF,TGTGCCAGCAGTGAAGTTCGTAACAGACCTTACGAGCAGTACTTC
TRBV20-1,TRBJ2-1,TRBD2,few,CSARAASGGRPEQFF,TGCAGTGCTAGAGCGGCTAGCGGGGGGAGACCTGAGCAGTTCTTC
TRBV24-1,TRBJ2-1,NA,few,CATSDTGEGGFYNEQFF,TGTGCCACCAGTGATACGGGGGAGGGGGGATTCTACAATGAGCAGTTCTTC
TRBV28,TRBJ2-5,NA,NA,CASSTGAGMRETQYF,TGTGCCAGCAGCACGGGGGCGGGAATGCGAGAGACCCAGTACTTC
TRBV27,TRBJ1-2,TRBD1,NA,CAGSHTGAIGGGYTF,TGTGCCGGCAGTCACACAGGGGCAATCGGTGGTGGCTACACCTTC
TRBV20-1,TRBJ2-7,TRBD2,NA,CSARTSGAEQYF,TGCAGTGCCCGGACTAGCGGAGCCGAGCAGTACTTC
TRBV20-1,TRBJ1-3,NA,NA,CSADYRGNTIYF,TGCAGTGCCGATTACAGGGGAAACACCATATATTTT
TRBV15,TRBJ1-1,NA,few,CATSTPKLRTNTEAFF,TGTGCCACCAGTACGCCGAAGTTGAGGACGAACACTGAAGCTTTCTTT
TRBV6-2/TRBV6-3,TRBJ1-2,NA,few,CASRTSGVYYGYTF,TGTGCCAGCAGGACTTCAGGGGTCTACTATGGCTACACCTTC
TRBV7-2,TRBJ1-3,NA,NA,CASSPSGNTIYF,TGTGCCAGCAGCCCGTCTGGAAACACCATATATTTT
TRBV19,TRBJ2-2,NA,NA,CASRTTGSGELFF,TGTGCCAGTAGAACAACAGGGTCCGGGGAGCTGTTTTTT
TRBV2,TRBJ2-7,TRBD2,few,CASRAGTSGSYEQYF,TGTGCCAGCAGGGCCGGGACTAGCGGATCCTACGAGCAGTACTTC
TRBV11-2,TRBJ2-5,TRBD2,NA,CASSVRTSGRPGTQYF,TGTGCCAGCAGCGTACGGACTAGCGGGAGGCCGGGGACCCAGTACTTC
TRBV18,TRBJ2-7,NA,NA,CASSPFTDTSYEQYF,TGTGCCAGCTCACCCTTCACAGATACCTCCTACGAGCAGTACTTC
TRBV2,TRBJ1-6,TRBD1,NA,CASSRQGASSPLHF,TGTGCCAGCAGTAGACAGGGGGCAAGTTCACCCCTCCACTTT
TRBV5-5,TRBJ1-1,NA,NA,CASSLRGSWGMNTEAFF,TGTGCCAGCAGCTTGAGGGGGAGTTGGGGTATGAACACTGAAGCTTTCTTT
TRBV5-1,TRBJ1-1,NA,NA,CASSGGLENTEAFF,TGCGCCAGCAGCGGTGGACTGGAGAACACTGAAGCTTTCTTC
TRBV11-2,TRBJ2-3,NA,NA,CASSPNKGGGTDTQYF,TGTGCCAGCAGCCCGAATAAAGGAGGGGGCACAGATACGCAGTATTTT
TRBV5-1,TRBJ2-7,TRBD1,NA,CASSPAGQGVYEQYF,TGCGCCAGCAGCCCCGCGGGACAGGGGGTCTACGAGCAGTACTTC
TRBV10-3,TRBJ2-7,TRBD2,NA,CAISPGLAGASAYEQYF,TGTGCCATCAGCCCCGGACTAGCGGGGGCCAGCGCCTACGAGCAGTACTTC
TRBV7-9,TRBJ2-7,NA,NA,CASSLAPKAVDYEQYF,TGTGCCAGCAGCTTAGCGCCAAAAGCGGTGGACTACGAGCAGTACTTC
TRBV6-1,TRBJ1-2,NA,few,CASSSPSGLKDGYTF,TGTGCCAGCAGTAGCCCTTCAGGACTGAAGGATGGCTACACCTTC
TRBV20-1,TRBJ1-1,NA,NA,CSARNPRTFQAFF,TGCAGTGCTAGGAACCCCAGGACCTTTCAAGCTTTCTTT
TRBV20-1,TRBJ2-1,NA,few,CSATGGLSYNEQFF,TGCAGTGCTACCGGGGGCCTCTCCTACAATGAGCAGTTCTTC
TRBV6-2/TRBV6-3,TRBJ2-7,NA,few,CASSYSSLRGYAYEQYF,TGTGCCAGCAGTTACTCGAGCCTCCGGGGTTATGCCTACGAGCAGTACTTC
TRBV9,TRBJ2-1,TRBD2,once,CASSVWLPSGLAGDPSNEQFF,TGTGCCAGCAGCGTTTGGCTTCCATCGGGGCTAGCGGGAGACCCATCCAATGAGCAGTTCTTC
TRBV7-2,TRBJ1-2,NA,NA,CASTRAPGHGYTF,TGTGCCAGCACCCGTGCCCCAGGACACGGCTACACCTTC
TRBV6-1,TRBJ1-3,NA,NA,CASVSMGNTIYF,TGTGCCAGCGTCTCCATGGGAAACACCATATATTTT
TRBV7-2,TRBJ1-4,NA,NA,CASSSGVRNEKLFF,TGTGCCAGCAGCTCAGGGGTCCGAAATGAAAAACTGTTTTTT
TRBV20-1,TRBJ1-2,NA,NA,CSARDVYGYTF,TGCAGTGCTAGAGACGTCTATGGCTACACCTTC
TRBV12-3/TRBV12-4,TRBJ1-2,NA,NA,CASSSHTPGGFNYGYTF,TGTGCCAGCAGTTCCCACACCCCCGGGGGATTTAACTATGGCTACACCTTC
TRBV12-3/TRBV12-4,TRBJ2-3,NA,few,CASGSTDTQYF,TGTGCCAGCGGCAGCACAGATACGCAGTATTTT